One sample yielded the 19 T cell receptor beta chains listed below, sequenced in a study of control samples from healthy donors and cancer patients. Profiled with immunoSEQ multiplex PCR; TCRdb holds only in-frame clones, not every one. Among some 80,000 clones, about 92% were seen once, and the ten largest hold 5.5% to 6.5%. The sequencing sample was made of blood. The origin of the receptors is a woman aged 55-70 years in good health.

The chain uses TRBV24-1 and TRBJ2-1, with TRBD1 matching 7 bases. V lost 4 bases, J lost 3 bases, and 8 bases stayed unmatched. Germline V gene data show CDR1 as KGHDR and CDR2 as SFDVKD. The CDR3 is 16 amino acids. The CDR3 nucleotides read TGTGCCACCAGTGACCCCGGGACAGTGGACTACAATGAGCAGTTCTTC. This translates into CATSDPGTVDYNEQFF.

The J gene is TRBJ1-5, the V gene TRBV24-1; 9 bases map to TRBD1. The junction had 3 bases not matched to a gene; V was cut back by 3 bases and J by 4 bases. The CDR3 is 15 amino acids. Germline CDR1 is KGHDR and CDR2 is SFDVKD. CDR3 in DNA: TGTGCCACCAGTGATCGGACAGGGGCGAATCAGCCCCAGCATTTT. This sequence encodes CATSDRTGANQPQHF.

The V call is TRBV5-6, the J call TRBJ1-2; TRBD1 aligns across 7 bases. V was pared by 4 bases and J by 3 bases, with 6 bases of the junction left unmatched. CDR1 and CDR2 (germline): SGHDT, YYEEEE. The CDR3 loop spans 14 amino acids. The CDR3 region is CASSPLTGHYGYTF. Written as DNA, the CDR3 is TGTGCCAGCAGCCCTTTGACAGGGCACTATGGCTACACCTTC.

V and J are TRBV2 and TRBJ1-1; D is uncertain. This CDR3 spans 14 amino acids. V was clipped by 2 bases and J by 1 base, with 8 bases between them. Per the germline V gene, CDR1 is SNHLY and CDR2 is FYNNEI. CDR3 protein: CASSELGSNTEAFF. CDR3 sequence (DNA): TGTGCCAGCAGTGAACTCGGATCGAACACTGAAGCTTTCTTT. Looking up the rest from reference TRBV2 and TRBJ1-1 gives the full variable domain: EPEVTQTPSHQVTQMGQEVILRCVPISNHLYFYWYRQILGQKVEFLVSFYNNEISEKSEIFDDQFSVERPDGSNFTLKIRSTKLEDSAMYFCASSELGSNTEAFFGQGTRLTVV.

This clone was seen a handful of times. The chain links TRBV4-2 to TRBJ1-5; D is unresolved. The CDR3 extends over 13 amino acids. V shed 1 base and J shed 5 bases, with 6 bases lying between them. The V gene's germline CDR1 is LGHNA and CDR2 YNFKEQ. CDR3 sequence reads: CASSQGPDQPQHF. The CDR3, as DNA: TGTGCCAGCAGCCAAGGACCGGATCAGCCCCAGCATTTT.

The chain is built from TRBV5-1 and TRBJ2-3; the match to TRBD1 covers 10 bases. CDR1 is SGHRS and CDR2 is YFSETQ in the germline V gene. Trimming removed 4 bases from V and 2 bases from J; junction bases left unmatched: 10. This CDR3 has 17 residues. The CDR3 DNA reads as TGCGCCAGCAGCAACCGGGACAGGGGTGCCACCACAGATACGCAGTATTTT. It yields the protein CASSNRDRGATTDTQYF.

The chain links TRBV2 to TRBJ2-3, with TRBD1 matching 8 bases. The ends lost 7 bases at V and 2 bases at J; junction bases unmatched: 5. The CDR3 consists of 14 residues. The germline CDR1 and CDR2 sequences are SNHLY and FYNNEI. The CDR3 loop reads CASTLGQVTDTQYF. Written as DNA, the CDR3 is TGTGCCAGCACCTTGGGACAGGTCACAGATACGCAGTATTTT. Based on the CDR3 plus reference TRBV2 and TRBJ2-3, the full variable domain is EPEVTQTPSHQVTQMGQEVILRCVPISNHLYFYWYRQILGQKVEFLVSFYNNEISEKSEIFDDQFSVERPDGSNFTLKIRSTKLEDSAMYFCASTLGQVTDTQYFGPGTRLTVL.

Only one count was recorded for this clone. V is TRBV7-3 and J is TRBJ2-3; a possible D gene is TRBD2 (5 bases). V gave up 5 bases and J gave up 1 base, with 13 bases separating them. CDR1 SGHTA and CDR2 FQGTGA come from the germline V gene. The CDR3 totals 15 residues. CDR3 region: CASSALAGGTDTQYF. CDR3 in DNA: TGTGCCAGCAGCGCGCTAGCCGGGGGCACAGATACGCAGTATTTT.

The CDR3 sequence is CAASGPPYEQYF. As DNA, the CDR3 is TGTGCTGCGTCAGGGCCTCCCTACGAGCAGTACTTC. The chain uses TRBV3-1 (or the pseudogene TRBV3-2) and TRBJ2-7; D possibly corresponds to TRBD1 (5 bases). Germline CDR1 is LGHDT and CDR2 is YNNKEL (reference sequence). The CDR3 runs to 12 residues.

The rearrangement uses TRBV19 and TRBJ1-1; D remains unclear. CDR1 is LNHDA, CDR2 SQIVND, per germline (reference sequence). V shed 5 bases and J shed 1 base, with 17 bases lying between them. CDR3 length: 16 amino acids. CDR3 residues: CASSPIGETANTEAFF. CDR3 in DNA: TGTGCCAGTAGTCCGATTGGGGAAACGGCGAACACTGAAGCTTTCTTT.

The chain recombines TRBV29-1 with TRBJ1-1, with D perhaps TRBD1 (5 bases). The CDR3 is 13 residues long. Per the germline V gene, CDR1 is SQVTM and CDR2 is ANQGSEA. V lost 3 bases and J lost 4, with 12 bases in between. The DNA of the CDR3 is TGCAGCGTTGAGGTATCAAGGGGCACTGAAGCTTTCTTT. Its protein product is CSVEVSRGTEAFF.

The chain is built from TRBV15 and TRBJ2-7; 10 bases fit TRBD2. J gave up 0 bases and V 1 base, and 3 bases lay outside the gene matches. The CDR3 has 16 residues. Germline CDR1 and CDR2: LNHNV and YYDKDF (reference sequence). The CDR3 is CATSRGGTSDSYEQYF. CDR3 DNA: TGTGCCACCAGCAGAGGAGGGACTAGCGACTCCTACGAGCAGTACTTC.

With respect to this clone: A junction boundary mismatches the germline segment, possibly from a read error. The chain employs TRBV11-2 and TRBJ2-7, with a possible D match to TRBD1 (6 bases). This CDR3 is 11 amino acids long. Looked up from germline, CDR1 is SGHAT and CDR2 is FQNNGV. CDR3 DNA sequence: TGTGCCAGCAGCCGGACAGACCGGGATCACTTC. This encodes CASSRTDRDHF. The full variable domain, rest sourced from reference TRBV11-2 and TRBJ2-7, is EAGVAQSPRYKIIEKRQSVAFWCNPISGHATLYWYQQILGQGPKLLIQFQNNGVVDDSQLPKDRFSAERLKGVDSTLKIQPAKLEDSAVYLCASSRTDRDHFGPGTRLTVT.

CDR3 amino acids: CASSPQDRYEQYF. CDR3 sequence (DNA): TGTGCCAGCAGTCCTCAGGACAGATACGAGCAGTACTTC. This chain uses TRBV28 with TRBJ2-7, with a tentative D call TRBD1 (6 bases). Germline-derived CDR1 and CDR2 are MDHEN and SYDVKM. Trimming pared 5 bases from V and 4 bases from J, leaving 12 bases between. CDR3 length: 13 amino acids.

The CDR3 loop is CASAPGPGSSYNEQFF. The CDR3 region has the DNA TGCGCCAGCGCCCCAGGACCGGGAAGCTCCTACAATGAGCAGTTCTTC. This chain uses TRBV4-1 with TRBJ2-1; TRBD2 might be the D (5 bases). CDR1 and CDR2 from the germline V gene are MGHRA and YSYEKL. The CDR3 contains 16 residues. V lost 8 bases to trimming and J lost 0 bases, with 17 bases between them.

This clone was seen a single time. V usage is TRBV18 and J usage is TRBJ2-5, with 7 bases lining up with TRBD2. CDR1 and CDR2 (germline): KGHSH, LQKENI. The J segment lost 1 base and the V segment lost 3 bases, leaving 8 bases of the junction unmatched. The CDR3 is made up of 16 amino acids. CDR3 DNA sequence: TGTGCCAGCTCACCTCTCGGTAGCGGGCCCCAAGAGACCCAGTACTTC. Encoded protein: CASSPLGSGPQETQYF.

The chain combines TRBV28 with TRBJ1-4, with TRBD1 matching 8 bases. Trimming cost V 2 bases and J 8 bases; bases outside gene matches: 4. Germline lookup yields CDR1 MDHEN and CDR2 SYDVKM. The CDR3 has 14 amino acids. CDR3 region: CASSLGQGGEKLFF. In DNA, the CDR3 is TGTGCCAGCAGTTTAGGACAGGGAGGCGAAAAACTGTTTTTT.

CDR3 sequence (DNA): TGTGCCAGCAGTTCAACAGGGGCGAGAGGCTACACCTTC. This translates into CASSSTGARGYTF. The chain combines TRBV27 with TRBJ1-2; 7 positions agree with TRBD1. CDR3 size: 13 residues. Germline CDR1 MNHEY, CDR2 SMNVEV (reference sequence). The J segment lost 8 bases and the V segment lost 4 bases, leaving 7 bases of the junction unmatched.

This chain uses TRBV12-3 or TRBV12-4 with TRBJ1-2, with D maybe TRBD1 (5 bases). V shed 1 base and J shed 2 bases, with 5 bases lying between them. The CDR3 runs to 13 residues. This chain's CDR3 is CASSLGGNYGYTF. In DNA form, the CDR3 reads TGTGCCAGCAGTTTAGGGGGGAACTATGGCTACACCTTC.